Below, 30 T cell receptor beta chains from the same sample are listed, as sequenced in a study of CD8+ T cells in alopecia areata. It was cDNA, reverse transcribed from extracted RNA, that served as the sequencing template. TCRdb's copy holds only in-frame clones and misses some; the assay was immunoSEQ multiplex PCR. The sample has 75,000 to 100,000 clones, around three quarters seen once. Sample treatment: oral pan-JAK inhibitor, 5-10 mg twice daily. The input for sequencing was CD8+ T cells sorted from blood, taken at week 44, from a patient treated with tofacitinib. The source of these receptors is a human donor with alopecia areata.

The chain couples TRBV30 to TRBJ1-2; D remains unclear. Germline CDR1 and CDR2: GTSNPN and SVGIG (reference sequence). V was clipped by 1 base and J by 4 bases, with 16 bases between them. The CDR3 length is 15 residues. The CDR3 reads CAWSGHNQLGYGYTF. CDR3 sequence (DNA): TGTGCCTGGAGTGGCCATAACCAACTCGGCTATGGCTACACCTTC.

The J gene is TRBJ1-1, the V gene TRBV7-9, with D possibly TRBD1 on 5 matching bases. V was trimmed by 5 bases and J by 6 bases, leaving 16 bases between them. CDR1 is SEHNR and CDR2 is FQNEAQ in the germline V gene (reference sequence). This CDR3 is built from 14 residues. The CDR3 protein is CASSARVGEPEAFF. The CDR3 coding sequence is TGTGCCAGCAGCGCTAGGGTGGGGGAACCTGAAGCTTTCTTT.

CDR3 loop: CASQYGSYEQYF. In nucleotides, the CDR3 is TGTGCCAGCCAGTACGGCAGCTACGAGCAGTACTTC. The rearrangement uses TRBV11-2 and TRBJ2-7; D ambiguous. Germline loops: CDR1 SGHAT, CDR2 FQNNGV. Trimming removed 8 bases at V and 3 bases at J, with 11 bases between. CDR3 length: 12 residues.

V usage is TRBV9 and J usage is TRBJ2-7, with no clear D. Trimming took off 3 bases at V and 1 base at J, with 8 bases between the two ends. CDR1 and CDR2 (germline): SGDLS, YYNGEE. CDR3 length: 13 residues. The CDR3: CASSGMGSYEQYF. In DNA form, the CDR3 reads TGTGCCAGCAGCGGAATGGGATCCTACGAGCAGTACTTC.

This chain connects TRBV9 to TRBJ2-2; D ambiguous. The CDR3 extends over 12 amino acids. V was clipped by 0 bases and J by 11 bases, with 8 bases between them. CDR1 and CDR2 from the germline V gene are SGDLS and YYNGEE. The CDR3 nucleotides are TGTGCCAGCAGCGTAGCCCCCAGCGAGCTGTTTTTT. The encoded protein is CASSVAPSELFF.

V gene TRBV30 combines with J gene TRBJ2-3; D gene uncertain. The CDR3 sequence is 11 residues long. Germline CDR1 is GTSNPN and CDR2 is SVGIG (reference sequence). V was cut by 2 bases and J by 2 bases, with 2 bases left in between. CDR3 residues: CAWSFTDTQYF. The CDR3 DNA reads TGTGCCTGGAGTTTCACAGATACGCAGTATTTT. Looking up the rest from reference TRBV30 and TRBJ2-3 gives the full variable domain: SQTIHQWPATLVQPVGSPLSLECTVEGTSNPNLYWYRQAAGRGLQLLFYSVGIGQISSEVPQNLSASRPQDRQFILSSKKLLLSDSGFYLCAWSFTDTQYFGPGTRLTVL.

J is TRBJ1-1 and V is TRBV27; D is possibly TRBD1 (5 bases). In germline, CDR1 is MNHEY, CDR2 SMNVEV (reference sequence). Trimming removed 8 bases from V and 1 base from J, with 14 bases in between. This CDR3 has 14 residues. In nucleotides, the CDR3 is TGTGCCAGCTGCGGGGGTTTTAGGAACACTGAAGCTTTCTTT. It is translated as CASCGGFRNTEAFF.

Comments on this clone: The same CDR3 arises from other DNA sequences in this sample as well. The rearrangement joins TRBV5-4 to TRBJ2-7, with D perhaps matching TRBD1 (5 bases). The CDR3 length is 14 residues. CDR1 and CDR2 (germline): SGHNT, YYREEE (reference sequence). The V end was cut by 0 bases, the J end by 2 bases, with 9 bases between. The chain's CDR3 is CASSLGDRPYEQYF. CDR3 bases: TGTGCCAGCAGCTTGGGCGACAGACCCTACGAGCAGTACTTC.

The sample holds a few counts of this clone. This chain joins TRBV29-1 and TRBJ2-3; 7 bases are a match to TRBD1. The CDR3 is 13 amino acids. The trim removed 5 bases at V and 6 bases at J, leaving 8 bases unmatched. CDR1 is SQVTM and CDR2 is ANQGSEA in the germline V gene. CDR3 nucleotides: TGCAGCGTTTGGGGCAGGGGGTCGGATACGCAGTATTTT. Translated: CSVWGRGSDTQYF.

The chain recombines TRBV19 with TRBJ2-1; D is uncertain. The CDR3 has 15 residues. Germline V CDR1 and CDR2: LNHDA, SQIVND (reference sequence). Trimming removed 1 base at V and 7 bases at J, with 14 bases between. This CDR3 is CASSIAGLSYNEQFF. The CDR3 nucleotides are TGTGCCAGTAGTATAGCTGGCCTTTCTTATAATGAGCAGTTCTTC.

This clone occurred once. CDR3 bases: TGTGCCAGCAGTTACTCAGAGGGAACTCGTGGCTACACCTTC. It yields the protein CASSYSEGTRGYTF. This chain uses TRBV6-6 with TRBJ1-2; D is ambiguous. The CDR3 runs 14 residues. Between the trimmed V and J ends, which lost 0 bases and 7 bases, there was a span of 12 bases. Germline V CDR1 and CDR2: MNHNY, SVGAGI (reference sequence).

The gene calls are TRBV29-1 and TRBJ2-1; D gene unclear. The CDR3 has 13 residues. V dropped 0 bases and J dropped 7 bases, with 10 bases sitting between them. Germline CDR1 SQVTM, CDR2 ANQGSEA. The CDR3 spells CSVEDGSGNEQFF. Here the CDR3 DNA reads TGCAGCGTTGAAGATGGTTCCGGGAATGAGCAGTTCTTC.

The chain combines TRBV7-8 with TRBJ1-5, with D unresolved. The V end lost 5 bases, the J end lost 2 bases, and 10 bases lay between the germline ends. The germline CDR1 and CDR2 sequences are SGHVS and FQNEAQ. This CDR3 has 14 residues. This CDR3 reads CASSRGVGNQPQHF. DNA for the CDR3: TGTGCCAGCAGCCGCGGAGTTGGCAATCAGCCCCAGCATTTT.

The V call is TRBV4-3, the J call TRBJ1-6; D perhaps matches TRBD1 (5 bases). Per germline, CDR1 LGHNA and CDR2 YSLEER. V lost 0 bases to trimming and J lost 7 bases, with 10 bases between them. This CDR3 is 15 amino acids long. CDR3 sequence (DNA): TGCGCCAGCAGCCAAGATCGGCAGGGAAATTCACCCCTCCACTTT. Its translation is CASSQDRQGNSPLHF.

This clone was detected only a few times. The chain links TRBV29-1 to TRBJ2-2; 10 bases match TRBD1. The CDR3 length is 14 residues. Unmatched junction bases numbered 6, after V lost 5 bases and J lost 6 bases. Germline loops: CDR1 SQVTM, CDR2 ANQGSEA. The chain's CDR3 is CSVQRDRGSGELFF. In nucleotides, the CDR3 is TGCAGCGTTCAAAGGGACAGGGGCTCCGGGGAGCTGTTTTTT.

The CDR3 coding sequence is TGTGCCAGCAGCGTAGATTGGGAGGGAACCGGGGAGCTGTTTTTT. Translation gives CASSVDWEGTGELFF. The genes are TRBV9 and TRBJ2-2, with 7 bases lining up with TRBD2. Unmatched junction bases numbered 4, after V lost 0 bases and J lost 5 bases. The CDR3 runs to 15 residues. Germline lookup yields CDR1 SGDLS and CDR2 YYNGEE.

The chain carries TRBV14 and TRBJ1-1; D uncertain. The CDR3 sequence is 15 residues long. Germline V gene data show CDR1 as SGHDN and CDR2 as FVKESK. V was clipped by 0 bases and J by 2 bases, with 10 bases between them. Here the CDR3 reads CASSQERTVNTEAFF. CDR3 nucleotide sequence: TGTGCCAGCAGCCAAGAAAGGACGGTCAACACTGAAGCTTTCTTT.

The genes are TRBV19 and TRBJ1-5; unclear D gene. This CDR3 region has 13 residues. Germline V gene sequence: CDR1 LNHDA, CDR2 SQIVND (reference sequence). Trimming shortened V by 10 bases and J by 2 bases, and 12 bases separated the two germline ends. The CDR3 DNA is TGTGCCACTAAGGAGAATCGCAATCAGCCCCAGCATTTT. Translation gives CATKENRNQPQHF. Based on the CDR3 plus reference TRBV19 and TRBJ1-5, the full variable domain is DGGITQSPKYLFRKEGQNVTLSCEQNLNHDAMYWYRQDPGQGLRLIYYSQIVNDFQKGDIAEGYSVSREKKESFPLTVTSAQKNPTAFYLCATKENRNQPQHFGDGTRLSIL.

CDR3 sequence (DNA): TGTGCCAGCAGCTTAGGTGGCGTCTACGAGCAGTACTTC. This gives the protein CASSLGGVYEQYF. The chain couples TRBV13 to TRBJ2-7; D ambiguous. CDR1 and CDR2 from the germline V gene are PRHDT and FYEKMQ (reference sequence). This CDR3 contains 13 residues. V gave up 0 bases and J gave up 3 bases, with 6 bases separating them.

The V and J genes are TRBV19 and TRBJ2-1; 14 bases line up with TRBD2. Germline assignment: CDR1 LNHDA and CDR2 SQIVND (reference sequence). J was trimmed by 2 bases and V by 5 bases; bases with no gene match: 11. CDR3 length: 19 residues. The CDR3 here is CASSPGTSGGLSPYNEQFF. CDR3 coding DNA: TGTGCCAGTAGTCCCGGGACTAGCGGGGGATTATCCCCCTACAATGAGCAGTTCTTC.

This chain connects TRBV7-7 to TRBJ1-2; D remains ambiguous. The CDR3 sequence is 16 residues long. V gave up 1 base and J gave up 6 bases, with 18 bases separating them. The germline V gene has CDR1 SSHAT and CDR2 FNYEAQ (reference sequence). The CDR3 reads CASSLGQAVPLHGYTF. The CDR3 region has the DNA TGTGCCAGCAGCTTAGGTCAAGCCGTTCCCTTACATGGCTACACCTTC.

The chain carries TRBV29-1 and TRBJ2-7, with D possibly matching TRBD2 (6 bases). Germline V gene sequence: CDR1 SQVTM, CDR2 ANQGSEA. V was shortened by 6 bases and J by 4 bases, with 10 bases between the two germline ends. The CDR3 consists of 11 residues. CDR3 nucleotides: TGCAGCGTCCGGGACTCTTACGAGCAGTACTTC. This sequence encodes CSVRDSYEQYF.

The chain couples TRBV29-1 to TRBJ1-2; TRBD1 aligns across 9 bases. With 0 bases clipped from V and 5 bases from J, the junction kept 13 bases outside the gene matches. The CDR3 contains 17 residues. Germline-derived CDR1 and CDR2 are SQVTM and ANQGSEA. The CDR3 here is CSVEDLPLDRGPYGYTF. The DNA of the CDR3 is TGCAGCGTTGAAGATCTTCCCCTGGACAGGGGACCTTATGGCTACACCTTC. Full variable domain (remainder filled in from reference TRBV29-1 and TRBJ1-2): SAVISQKPSRDICQRGTSLTIQCQVDSQVTMMFWYRQQPGQSLTLIATANQGSEATYESGFVIDKFPISRPNLTFSTLTVSNMSPEDSSIYLCSVEDLPLDRGPYGYTFGSGTRLTVV.

The chain couples TRBV5-5 to TRBJ2-3; no definite D call. Germline loops: CDR1 SGHKS, CDR2 YYEKEE (reference sequence). This CDR3 region has 14 residues. V lost 9 bases and J 0 bases, leaving 14 bases between the germline ends. The CDR3 nucleotides are TGTGCCACCGGCGGTAGGTTCAGCACAGATACGCAGTATTTT. It specifies CATGGRFSTDTQYF. The whole variable domain, remainder taken from reference TRBV5-5 and TRBJ2-3, is DAGVTQSPTHLIKTRGQQVTLRCSPISGHKSVSWYQQVLGQGPQFIFQYYEKEERGRGNFPDRFSARQFPNYSSELNVNALLLGDSALYLCATGGRFSTDTQYFGPGTRLTVL.

This clone occurred a few times. The chain carries TRBV13 and TRBJ2-7; D not certain. There are 14 residues in the CDR3. CDR1 is PRHDT, CDR2 FYEKMQ, per germline (reference sequence). The V end was cut by 3 bases, the J end by 1 base, with 10 bases between. The CDR3 sequence is CASSFSSGSYEQYF. DNA of the CDR3: TGTGCCAGCAGCTTCTCATCCGGTTCCTACGAGCAGTACTTC.

The CDR3 DNA sequence: TGTGCCAGTAGTATGTCGACAGGGTTCTACAATGAGCAGTTCTTC. It codes for CASSMSTGFYNEQFF. J is TRBJ2-1 and V is TRBV19, with 7 bases matching TRBD1. V was clipped by 3 bases and J by 3 bases; unmatched bases: 5. The CDR3 has 15 amino acids. From germline, CDR1 is LNHDA and CDR2 SQIVND (reference sequence).

The chain carries TRBV4-3 and TRBJ1-4; the D gene is possibly TRBD1 (5 bases). CDR1 and CDR2 from the germline V gene are LGHNA and YSLEER. V was cut by 0 bases and J by 8 bases, with 13 bases left in between. The CDR3 has 15 amino acids. The CDR3 here is CASSQDSPGQEKLFF. The CDR3 nucleotides are TGCGCCAGCAGCCAAGATTCCCCAGGGCAGGAAAAACTGTTTTTT.

For this clone: An end of the junction differs from the germline gene, which may be a read error. Other DNA sequences in the sample encode the same CDR3. The chain recombines TRBV13 with TRBJ1-1; D call uncertain. The CDR3 sequence is 14 residues long. Germline CDR1 is PRHDT and CDR2 is FYEKMQ (reference sequence). The CDR3: CASSPNNMNTEAFF. In DNA form, the CDR3 reads TGTGCTAGCAGCCCGAACAACATGAACACTGAAGCTTTCTTT.

For the CDR3, the DNA is TGTGCCAGCAGCTTCGGGTACGCTGAAGCTTTCTTT. The encoded protein is CASSFGYAEAFF. V usage is TRBV7-2 and J usage is TRBJ1-1; D uncertain. V lost 3 bases, J lost 6 bases, and 8 bases lay in between. Germline V gene lookup returns CDR1 SGHTA and CDR2 FQGNSA. CDR3 length: 12 amino acids.

The chain is built from TRBV5-6 and TRBJ2-3, with a weak D call TRBD1 (5 bases). The CDR3 is 14 residues long. Germline lookup yields CDR1 SGHDT and CDR2 YYEEEE. Trimming pared 0 bases from V and 8 bases from J, leaving 13 bases between. The CDR3 DNA reads TGTGCCAGCAGCTTGGAGGGGCGTCCGGGTACGCAGTATTTT. Protein product: CASSLEGRPGTQYF.